This TCR beta chain appears in the sequencing data of a study of identical twins. TCRdb re-analysed the 5' RACE reads in MiXCR, keeping a single row per CDR3 protein. Of approximately 490,000 distinct CDR3 sequences listed, 20% to 25% are singletons. J was trimmed by 1 base and V by 0 bases; bases with no gene match: 2. The germline CDR1 and CDR2 sequences are MNHEY and SVGAGI. CDR3 length: 17 residues. In addition, the sample was reused for a study of yellow fever vaccine responses in identical twins. That work adds: Reportedly, twins showed a vaccine T cell response that looked partly convergent and partly personalized.

The TCR comes from a woman younger than 35 in good health. Sequenced material: CD4+ T cells sorted from blood. The V call is TRBV6-5, the J call TRBJ2-2; 10 positions agree with TRBD2. CDR3: CASSYSRLAGNTGELFF. As DNA, the CDR3 is TGTGCCAGCAGTTACTCGAGACTAGCGGGGAACACCGGGGAGCTGTTTTTT.